This TCR beta chain is from a study of beta chain features in type 1 diabetes. cDNA synthesis used the whole RNA isolate, giving expressed TCRB sequences. Method: immunoSEQ multiplex PCR; TCRdb's copy keeps in-frame clones and lacks some. The profile shows about 160,000 clones, 6.5% to 10% of them singletons. CDR3 size: 15 residues. After removal of 0 bases from V and 7 bases from J, the junction contained 9 bases not matched to a gene. The germline V gene encodes CDR1 SGHNT and CDR2 YYREEE (reference sequence). Study observations and caveats: Type 1 diabetes patients had moderately but significantly shorter TCRB CDR3s in all four CD4+ subsets.

On this clone: Its antigen remains unidentified.

The sequence was collected from a young woman with type 1 diabetes. The chain has TRBV5-4 and TRBJ1-2, with 7 nucleotides matching TRBD1. Material for sequencing was central memory CD4+ T cells from blood. CDR3 bases: TGTGCCAGCAGCTTGGCCGGGAGGGGGCAAGGTGGCTACACCTTC. This encodes CASSLAGRGQGGYTF.